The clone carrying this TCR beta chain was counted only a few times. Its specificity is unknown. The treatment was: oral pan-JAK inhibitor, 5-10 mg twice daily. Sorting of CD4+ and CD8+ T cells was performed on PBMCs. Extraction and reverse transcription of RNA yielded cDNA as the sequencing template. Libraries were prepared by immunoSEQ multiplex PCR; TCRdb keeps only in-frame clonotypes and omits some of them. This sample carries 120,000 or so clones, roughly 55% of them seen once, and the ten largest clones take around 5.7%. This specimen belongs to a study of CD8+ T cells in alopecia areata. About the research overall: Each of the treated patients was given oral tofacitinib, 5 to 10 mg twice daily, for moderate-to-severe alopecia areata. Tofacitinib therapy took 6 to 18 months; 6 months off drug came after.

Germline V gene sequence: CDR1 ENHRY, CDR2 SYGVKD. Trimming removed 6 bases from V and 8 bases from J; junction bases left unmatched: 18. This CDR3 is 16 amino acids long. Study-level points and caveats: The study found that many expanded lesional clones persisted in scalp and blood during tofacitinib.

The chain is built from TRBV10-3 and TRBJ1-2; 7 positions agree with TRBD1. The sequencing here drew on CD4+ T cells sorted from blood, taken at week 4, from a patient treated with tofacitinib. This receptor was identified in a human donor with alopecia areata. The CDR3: CAISFWGTEFIGGYTF. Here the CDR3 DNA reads TGTGCCATCAGCTTCTGGGGGACAGAATTCATTGGGGGCTACACCTTC.